The 3 T cell receptor beta chains below all came from one sample that was sequenced in a study of T cell clonality in common variable immunodeficiency (dated by TCRdb to the mid-2010s). Library method: the immunoSEQ multiplex PCR assay. TCRdb mirrors the immuneACCESS table, restricted to in-frame sequences. Some clones are absent from its copies; in checked studies, under half trace to an unresolved V gene, and the reason for the others is unknown. The table for this sample lists roughly 29,000 clones, none of them counted only once. Together, the top ten hold around 3.3% of the sample. The antigens these receptors bind are not known. The study at large found these results: CVID TCRbeta sequences reportedly showed fewer deletions and N-nucleotide insertions and lacked highly modified clones with 13 or more V deletions.

Material: peripheral blood mononuclear cells. The origin of the receptors is a human donor with common variable immunodeficiency.

About this clone: The sequenced fragment ends 3 residues before the CDR3 boundary, so the rest is inferred from the germline J gene. The chain carries TRBV19 and TRBJ2-4; D possibly corresponds to TRBD2 (5 bases). The CDR3 runs 14 residues. Trimming shortened V by 4 bases and J by 0 bases, and 7 bases separated the two germline ends. Germline V lookup: CDR1 LNHDA, CDR2 SQIVND (reference sequence). The CDR3 bases that were read are TGTGCCAGTAGTAAACTAGAAGCCAAAAACATT. The encoded protein is CASSKLEAKNI. The whole CDR3 sequence is CASSKLEAKNIQYF.

By share of the sample, this clone is medium-sized. The DNA ends 3 residues before the CDR3 does, and the rest of the CDR3 is filled in from the germline J gene. This chain joins TRBV29-1 and TRBJ2-3; TRBD2 aligns across 9 bases. Unmatched junction bases numbered 4, after V lost 3 bases and J lost 3 bases. The CDR3 totals 14 residues. CDR1 is SQVTM, CDR2 ANQGSEA, per germline. CDR3 in amino acids: CSVDSGRVTDTQYF. The sequenced part of the CDR3 DNA is TGCAGCGTTGATAGCGGGAGAGTGACAGATACG.

This clone has a count of ten or more. The observed sequence ends 3 residues before the CDR3 terminus, with the missing tail filled in from the germline J gene. V is TRBV5-1 and J is TRBJ2-7; D is unclear. This CDR3 is 11 amino acids long. Germline CDR1 and CDR2: SGHRS and YFSETQ. V gave up 4 bases and J gave up 4 bases, with 6 bases separating them. The CDR3 DNA, read in part, is TGCGCCAGCAGCCAACAATACGAG. It translates to CASSQQYE. The CDR3 in its entirety is CASSQQYEQYF.